One TCR beta chain is described in this entry. Within its sample, this clonotype is medium-sized (0.01 to 0.1%). Its target antigen remains unknown. Base qualities are not recorded, but no much larger clone differs from it by a single base. The run used an Illumina MiSeq. TCRdb redid the processing of the public reads, applying fastp at Q25 and MiXCR, and retained in-frame beta chains. Identical CDR3 proteins give one entry, which carries the most common genes and DNA. In this sample the table shows a few thousand distinct CDR3 sequences, about 10% of which occur a single time. The top ten clonotypes cover about 13% of the sample. This record belongs to a study. Reading the germline V gene gives CDR1 SGHAT and CDR2 FQNNGV. V is clipped by 1 base and J by 4 bases, and the sequence between their germline boundaries is 18 bases long. From cysteine to phenylalanine, the CDR3 is 17 amino acids long. Only CDR3 DNA remains: 51 bases, in frame from the first base.

The sequence links TRBV11-2 to TRBJ2-3, with a weak D call of TRBD2 (6 bases match). Material for sequencing was CD4+ T cells from synovial fluid. The receptor's source is a human donor with rheumatoid arthritis. The DNA sequence follows: TGTGCCAGCAGCTTAGGGCCATGGAGGGGCAGTTCAGATACGCAGTATTTT. Protein translation: CASSLGPWRGSSDTQYF.